The 30 T cell receptor beta chains reported below all come from one sample, sequenced in a study of beta chain features in type 1 diabetes. The study's findings and limits: In all four CD4+ subsets, TCRB CDR3 length was significantly, moderately reduced in type 1 diabetes.

The sequenced template was cDNA made from the entire isolated RNA. TCRdb's copy holds only in-frame clones and misses some; the assay was immunoSEQ multiplex PCR. The sample has under 300,000 clones; roughly 13% are singletons. The antigens these receptors bind are not known. The sample comprised naive CD4+ T cells from blood. These receptors originate from a man aged 30 to 39 with type 1 diabetes.

The chain is built from TRBV6-5 and TRBJ2-7; D is perhaps TRBD1 (5 bases). The CDR3 is 14 amino acids. Germline-derived CDR1 and CDR2 are MNHEY and SVGAGI. V lost 5 bases to trimming and J lost 1 base, with 12 bases between them. The CDR3 DNA reads TGTGCCAGCAGTACTACCCGGACATCCTACGAGCAGTACTTC. As protein: CASSTTRTSYEQYF.

There are a few counts of this clone. The chain couples TRBV2 to TRBJ1-5; D unclear. This CDR3 has 14 residues. Germline CDR1 SNHLY, CDR2 FYNNEI. The V and J ends lost 7 bases and 2 bases respectively, with 12 bases between them. CDR3 amino acids: CASNGMRGNQPQHF. The CDR3 DNA reads as TGTGCCAGCAACGGTATGAGGGGCAATCAGCCCCAGCATTTT.

The chain is built from TRBV7-2 and TRBJ2-5; a weak D match, TRBD2 (5 bases). From germline, CDR1 is SGHTA and CDR2 FQGNSA. Trimming pared 1 base from V and 2 bases from J, leaving 14 bases between. The CDR3 has 16 amino acids. CDR3 region: CASSLDLRRPQETQYF. CDR3 in DNA: TGTGCCAGCAGCTTAGATCTGCGGAGGCCGCAAGAGACCCAGTACTTC. The whole variable domain, remainder taken from reference TRBV7-2 and TRBJ2-5, is GAGVSQSPSNKVTEKGKDVELRCDPISGHTALYWYRQSLGQGLEFLIYFQGNSAPDKSGLPSDRFSAERTGGSVSTLTIQRTQQEDSAVYLCASSLDLRRPQETQYFGPGTRLLVL.

CDR3 region: CAWSEQGGQPQHF. In nucleotides, the CDR3 is TGTGCCTGGAGTGAACAGGGCGGTCAGCCCCAGCATTTT. The rearrangement joins TRBV30 to TRBJ1-5, with a possible D match to TRBD1 (6 bases). From germline, CDR1 is GTSNPN and CDR2 SVGIG (reference sequence). V was clipped by 1 base and J by 6 bases, with 10 bases between them. The CDR3 extends over 13 amino acids.

A few counts support this clone. The V and J genes are TRBV25-1 and TRBJ2-5; 10 bases agree with TRBD2. The junction had 2 bases not matched to a gene; V was cut back by 10 bases and J by 3 bases. This CDR3 spans 12 amino acids. The germline gives CDR1 MGHDK, CDR2 SYGVNS. The CDR3 DNA is TGTGCCACCGGACTAGCGGAAGAGACCCAGTACTTC. It yields the protein CATGLAEETQYF.

The chain employs TRBV11-2 and TRBJ2-7; D not resolved. The CDR3 has 14 residues. The V end lost 1 base, the J end lost 1 base, and 8 bases lay between the germline ends. From germline, CDR1 is SGHAT and CDR2 FQNNGV. The CDR3 nucleotides are TGTGCCAGCAGCTTAGTTATAGTTTCCTACGAGCAGTACTTC. It specifies CASSLVIVSYEQYF.

In its sample, this clone was seen a few times. The chain recombines TRBV6-5 with TRBJ1-1, with 9 bases fitting TRBD1. The length of the CDR3 is 16 residues. CDR1 MNHEY and CDR2 SVGAGI come from the germline V gene. Trimming took 0 bases from V and 1 from J; bases not matched to a gene: 3. CDR3 protein: CASSYSGTGRNTEAFF. For the CDR3, the DNA is TGTGCCAGCAGTTACTCGGGGACAGGGAGGAACACTGAAGCTTTCTTT.

This clone has more than one count but fewer than ten. The chain is built from TRBV18 and TRBJ2-2; D possibly corresponds to TRBD2 (5 bases). The CDR3 covers 15 residues. Trimming took 3 bases from V and 7 from J, leaving 15 bases between them. CDR1 and CDR2 from the germline V gene are KGHSH and LQKENI. The CDR3 protein is CASSPLPVEGGELFF. Written as DNA, the CDR3 is TGTGCCAGCTCACCTCTTCCGGTTGAGGGCGGGGAGCTGTTTTTT.

The CDR3: CASSLGGTALYEQYF. CDR3 sequence (DNA): TGCGCCAGCAGCTTGGGAGGGACAGCCCTCTACGAGCAGTACTTC. The genes are TRBV5-1 and TRBJ2-7; the match to TRBD1 covers 7 bases. The germline V gene has CDR1 SGHRS and CDR2 YFSETQ. V was clipped by 0 bases and J by 3 bases; unmatched bases: 6. This CDR3 contains 15 residues.

This clone occurred a few times. The chain employs TRBV10-3 and TRBJ2-2; tentative D call: TRBD1 (6 bases). The CDR3 consists of 13 residues. With 7 bases removed from V and 4 bases from J, the gap between germline ends came to 10 bases. Germline V gene sequence: CDR1 ENHRY, CDR2 SYGVKD. CDR3 coding DNA: TGTGCCATCAACCAGGGGCCCACCGGGGAGCTGTTTTTT. Its translation: CAINQGPTGELFF.

The genes are TRBV18 and TRBJ1-2; weak D call: TRBD1 (6 bases). Trimming pared 0 bases from V and 3 bases from J, leaving 8 bases between. The CDR3 length is 14 residues. The germline gives CDR1 KGHSH, CDR2 LQKENI. The CDR3 DNA reads as TGTGCCAGCTCACCACCAGGGGGATACTATGGCTACACCTTC. Translating gives CASSPPGGYYGYTF.

The chain couples TRBV18 to TRBJ2-5; D call uncertain. There are 11 residues in the CDR3. Trimming left V 3 bases short and J 5 bases short, with 4 bases between. Germline V gives CDR1 KGHSH, CDR2 LQKENI. The CDR3 sequence is CASSPEETQYF. Written as DNA, the CDR3 is TGTGCCAGCTCACCTGAGGAGACCCAGTACTTC.

The CDR3 protein is CASSNNGGLEKLFF. The CDR3 region has the DNA TGTGCCAGTAGCAACAACGGGGGACTCGAAAAACTGTTTTTT. This sequence joins TRBV19 and TRBJ1-4; possible D gene TRBD1, 5 bases. In germline, CDR1 is LNHDA, CDR2 SQIVND (reference sequence). V lost 6 bases and J 8 bases, leaving 16 bases between the germline ends. The CDR3 extends over 14 amino acids. The entire variable domain, with the rest obtained from reference TRBV19 and TRBJ1-4, is as follows: DGGITQSPKYLFRKEGQNVTLSCEQNLNHDAMYWYRQDPGQGLRLIYYSQIVNDFQKGDIAEGYSVSREKKESFPLTVTSAQKNPTAFYLCASSNNGGLEKLFFGSGTQLSVL.

This clone has a handful of counts. This sequence joins TRBV5-6 and TRBJ2-3, with 8 bases identical to TRBD1. From germline, CDR1 is SGHDT and CDR2 YYEEEE. CDR3 length: 15 residues. The ends lost 5 bases at V and 3 bases at J; junction bases unmatched: 8. DNA for the CDR3: TGTGCCAGCAGTCTACGGACAGGGTGGACAGATACGCAGTATTTT. Residues: CASSLRTGWTDTQYF.

This clone was seen a few times. The chain is built from TRBV5-1 and TRBJ1-2; 7 nucleotides line up with TRBD1. J was trimmed by 6 bases and V by 4 bases; bases with no gene match: 6. The CDR3 is 13 residues long. Germline V gives CDR1 SGHRS, CDR2 YFSETQ. CDR3 DNA: TGCGCCAGCAGCCCACCGACAGGGAATGGCTACACCTTC. The encoded protein is CASSPPTGNGYTF.

V and J are TRBV6-5 and TRBJ2-7; a possible D gene is TRBD1 (5 bases). Trimming cost V 6 bases and J 2 bases, with 11 bases left between them. CDR1 is MNHEY, CDR2 SVGAGI, per germline. CDR3 length: 13 amino acids. The CDR3 DNA is TGTGCCAGCAGAAGGGGTGGAACCTACGAGCAGTACTTC. Its translation: CASRRGGTYEQYF.

This clone has only a few counts. The chain links TRBV30 to TRBJ2-1; TRBD1 is a possible D gene (9 bases). Trimming stripped 3 bases from V and 11 bases from J, with 23 bases between. Germline assignment: CDR1 GTSNPN and CDR2 SVGIG (reference sequence). The CDR3 totals 15 residues. CDR3: CAWSGTGPRGGKQFF. The CDR3 DNA is TGTGCCTGGAGCGGGACAGGGCCCCGGGGGGGGAAGCAGTTCTTC. Variable domain in full (rest from reference TRBV30 and TRBJ2-1): SQTIHQWPATLVQPVGSPLSLECTVEGTSNPNLYWYRQAAGRGLQLLFYSVGIGQISSEVPQNLSASRPQDRQFILSSKKLLLSDSGFYLCAWSGTGPRGGKQFFGPGTRLTVL.

The V gene is TRBV2, the J gene TRBJ2-7; TRBD2 matches at 15 bases. Germline V gene sequence: CDR1 SNHLY, CDR2 FYNNEI. This CDR3 region has 18 residues. V lost 7 bases, J lost 3 bases, and 13 bases stayed unmatched. CDR3 nucleotide sequence: TGTGCCAGCACCGGACGTGGGACTAGCGGGGGGACTTTCTACGAGCAGTACTTC. Protein product: CASTGRGTSGGTFYEQYF.

Details on this clone: Other DNA sequences in the same sample also yield this CDR3. CDR3 region: CASSLAGPNTGELFF. CDR3 nucleotides: TGCGCCAGCAGCTTGGCCGGTCCCAACACCGGGGAGCTGTTTTTT. V gene TRBV5-1 combines with J gene TRBJ2-2; D is undetermined. The CDR3 runs 15 residues. From germline, CDR1 is SGHRS and CDR2 YFSETQ. The V end lost 0 bases, the J end lost 2 bases, and 8 bases lay between the germline ends.

The rearrangement joins TRBV7-9 to TRBJ2-1, with 11 nucleotides matching TRBD2. From germline, CDR1 is SEHNR and CDR2 FQNEAQ (reference sequence). The CDR3 is made up of 16 amino acids. V was pared by 1 base and J by 3 bases, with 2 bases of the junction left unmatched. This CDR3 is CASSLGGTSGYNEQFF. The DNA for the CDR3 is TGTGCCAGCAGCTTAGGAGGGACTAGCGGCTACAATGAGCAGTTCTTC. The whole variable domain, remainder taken from reference TRBV7-9 and TRBJ2-1, is DTGVSQNPRHKITKRGQNVTFRCDPISEHNRLYWYRQTLGQGPEFLTYFQNEAQLEKSRLLSDRFSAERPKGSFSTLEIQRTEQGDSAMYLCASSLGGTSGYNEQFFGPGTRLTVL.

V gene TRBV18 combines with J gene TRBJ1-1, with a possible D match to TRBD1 (6 bases). This CDR3 region has 14 residues. Trimming left V 6 bases short and J 1 base short, with 12 bases between. CDR1 is KGHSH and CDR2 is LQKENI in the germline V gene. The CDR3 protein is CASSLRQENTEAFF. CDR3 DNA sequence: TGTGCCAGCTCGCTGAGACAGGAGAACACTGAAGCTTTCTTT.

The genes are TRBV19 and TRBJ2-3; TRBD1 agrees at 7 bases. The CDR3 runs 13 residues. Trimming took 7 bases from V and 0 from J; bases not matched to a gene: 1. The V gene's germline CDR1 is LNHDA and CDR2 SQIVND (reference sequence). CDR3 sequence reads: CASMGQSTDTQYF. DNA of the CDR3: TGTGCCAGTATGGGACAGAGCACAGATACGCAGTATTTT.

V and J are TRBV15 and TRBJ1-2; 10 bases match TRBD1. CDR1 is LNHNV and CDR2 is YYDKDF in the germline V gene (reference sequence). There are 16 residues in the CDR3. V was pared by 1 base and J by 2 bases, with 4 bases of the junction left unmatched. In DNA, the CDR3 is TGTGCCACCAGCAGAGGGGGGACAGGGGCCAACTATGGCTACACCTTC. Translation gives CATSRGGTGANYGYTF.

The chain links TRBV5-4 to TRBJ1-4; 8 nucleotides match TRBD1. Germline V gene sequence: CDR1 SGHNT, CDR2 YYREEE (reference sequence). This CDR3 spans 17 amino acids. J gave up 1 base and V 4 bases, and 9 bases lay outside the gene matches. CDR3 residues: CASSDGQGLGTNEKLFF. DNA for the CDR3: TGTGCCAGCAGCGATGGACAGGGTTTAGGAACTAATGAAAAACTGTTTTTT.

The gene calls are TRBV29-1 and TRBJ2-2; 9 bases align to TRBD2. Germline V lookup: CDR1 SQVTM, CDR2 ANQGSEA. This CDR3 contains 13 residues. V lost 6 bases to trimming and J lost 7 bases; unmatched junction nucleotides: 6. The CDR3 loop is CSVVAGAVGELFF. The CDR3 DNA sequence: TGCAGCGTAGTAGCGGGAGCGGTCGGGGAGCTGTTTTTT.

A word on this clone: The sample carries other DNA sequences with the same CDR3. The chain joins TRBV18 to TRBJ1-5; TRBD1 is a possible D gene (5 bases). V was cut by 3 bases and J by 2 bases, with 8 bases left in between. CDR1 and CDR2 (germline): KGHSH, LQKENI. The CDR3 runs to 14 residues. The chain's CDR3 is CASSPQGGNQPQHF. The CDR3 DNA is TGTGCCAGCTCACCTCAGGGTGGCAATCAGCCCCAGCATTTT.

The chain has TRBV30 and TRBJ2-3; the match to TRBD2 covers 9 bases. Germline CDR1 and CDR2: GTSNPN and SVGIG (reference sequence). The CDR3 sequence is 14 residues long. With V trimmed by 3 bases and J by 1 base, 2 bases remained unmatched. This CDR3 reads CAWRSSGGTDTQYF. The DNA of the CDR3 is TGTGCCTGGAGGTCTAGCGGGGGCACAGATACGCAGTATTTT.

This clone has more than one count but fewer than ten. This rearrangement joins TRBV2 to TRBJ2-7; a weak D match, TRBD1 (6 bases). This CDR3 is 13 amino acids long. Trimming removed 6 bases from V and 2 bases from J, with 11 bases in between. The V gene's germline CDR1 is SNHLY and CDR2 FYNNEI. Here the CDR3 reads CASRQGQTYEQYF. Written as DNA, the CDR3 is TGTGCCAGCAGACAAGGACAGACCTACGAGCAGTACTTC.

This clone was observed a few times. The chain recombines TRBV5-1 with TRBJ2-7; 7 nucleotides agree with TRBD1. Germline CDR1 reads SGHRS; CDR2 reads YFSETQ. This CDR3 contains 15 residues. V lost 4 bases and J lost 4; bases outside the gene matches: 11. CDR3 bases: TGCGCCAGCAGCCCGCGGACAGGAAGTTCATACGAGCAGTACTTC. It specifies CASSPRTGSSYEQYF.

V is TRBV7-9 and J is TRBJ1-1; D might be TRBD1 (5 bases). The germline gives CDR1 SEHNR, CDR2 FQNEAQ (reference sequence). The CDR3 contains 13 residues. Trimming left V 5 bases short and J 7 bases short, with 14 bases between. CDR3 DNA: TGTGCCAGCAGCCTGCGGGGGAGAGGTGAAGCTTTCTTT. As protein: CASSLRGRGEAFF.